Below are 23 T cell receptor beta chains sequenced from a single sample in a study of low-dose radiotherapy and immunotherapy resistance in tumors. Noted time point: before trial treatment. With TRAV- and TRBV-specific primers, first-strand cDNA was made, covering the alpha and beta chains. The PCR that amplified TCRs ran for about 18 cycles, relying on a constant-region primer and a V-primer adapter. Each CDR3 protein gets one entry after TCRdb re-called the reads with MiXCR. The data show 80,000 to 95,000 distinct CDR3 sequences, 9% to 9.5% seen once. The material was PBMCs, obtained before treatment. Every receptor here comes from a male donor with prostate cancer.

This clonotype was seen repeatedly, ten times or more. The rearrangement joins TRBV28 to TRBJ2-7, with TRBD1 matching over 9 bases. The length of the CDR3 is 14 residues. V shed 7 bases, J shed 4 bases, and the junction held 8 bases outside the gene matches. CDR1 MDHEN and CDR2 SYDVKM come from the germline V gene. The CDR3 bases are TGTGCCAGCAAACCGGGACAGGGAGGGTACGAGCAGTACTTC. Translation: CASKPGQGGYEQYF.

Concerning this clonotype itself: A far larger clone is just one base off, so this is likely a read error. CDR3 sequence: CASSLTSGSLTYNEQYF. The CDR3 bases are TGCGCCAGCAGCTTGACTAGCGGGAGTCTCACCTACAATGAGCAGTACTTC. The chain employs TRBV5-1 and TRBJ2-7; 11 bases match TRBD2. This CDR3 comprises 17 residues. The J segment lost 7 bases and the V segment lost 1 base, leaving 13 bases of the junction unmatched. Germline CDR1 is SGHRS and CDR2 is YFSETQ.

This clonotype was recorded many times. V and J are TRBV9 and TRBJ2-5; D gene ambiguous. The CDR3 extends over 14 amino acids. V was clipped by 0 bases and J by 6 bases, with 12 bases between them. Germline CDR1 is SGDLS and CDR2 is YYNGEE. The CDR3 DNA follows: TGTGCCAGCAGCGTAGATTCCGCGACCCAGACCCAGTACTTC. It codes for CASSVDSATQTQYF.

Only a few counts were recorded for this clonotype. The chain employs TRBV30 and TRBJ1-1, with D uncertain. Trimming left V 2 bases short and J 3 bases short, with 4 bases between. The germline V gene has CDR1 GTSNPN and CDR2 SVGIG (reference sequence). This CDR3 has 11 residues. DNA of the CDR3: TGTGCCTGGAGTAAAGACACTGAAGCTTTCTTT. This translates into CAWSKDTEAFF.

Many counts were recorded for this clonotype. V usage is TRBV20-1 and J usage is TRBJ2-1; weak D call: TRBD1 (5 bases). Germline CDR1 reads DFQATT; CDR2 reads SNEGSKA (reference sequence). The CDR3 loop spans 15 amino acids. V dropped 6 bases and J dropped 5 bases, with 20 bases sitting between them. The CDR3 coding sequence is TGCAGTGCACTCTCAGGGATATTTTGGAACAATGAGCAGTTCTTC. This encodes CSALSGIFWNNEQFF.

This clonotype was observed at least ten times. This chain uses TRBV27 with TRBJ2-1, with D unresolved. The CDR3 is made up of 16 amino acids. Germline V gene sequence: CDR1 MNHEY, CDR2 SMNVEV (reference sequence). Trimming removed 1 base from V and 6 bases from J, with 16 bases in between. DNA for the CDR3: TGTGCCAGCAGTTTATTATACCCCCTAGGACGCAATGAGCAGTTCTTC. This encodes CASSLLYPLGRNEQFF.

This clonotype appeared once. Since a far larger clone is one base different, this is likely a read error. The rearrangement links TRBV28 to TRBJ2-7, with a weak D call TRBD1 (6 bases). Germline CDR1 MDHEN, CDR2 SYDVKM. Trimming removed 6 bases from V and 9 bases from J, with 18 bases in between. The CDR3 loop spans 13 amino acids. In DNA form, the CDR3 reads TGTGCCAGCAGCCTCGACAGGCCTCTGGGGCAGTACTTC. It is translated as CASSLDRPLGQYF.

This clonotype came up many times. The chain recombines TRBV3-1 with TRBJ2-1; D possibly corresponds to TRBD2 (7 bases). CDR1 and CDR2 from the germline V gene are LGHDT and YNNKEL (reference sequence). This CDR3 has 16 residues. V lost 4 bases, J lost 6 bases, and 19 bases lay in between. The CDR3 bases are TGTGCCAGCAGCCTCTCGGGGGGCGGGAGCCGCAATGAGCAGTTCTTC. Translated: CASSLSGGGSRNEQFF.

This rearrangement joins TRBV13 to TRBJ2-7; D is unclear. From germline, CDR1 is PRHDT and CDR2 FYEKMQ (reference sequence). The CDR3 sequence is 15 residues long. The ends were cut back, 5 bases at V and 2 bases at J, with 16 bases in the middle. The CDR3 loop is CASSPRTYSTYEQYF. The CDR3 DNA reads TGTGCCAGCAGCCCGAGAACATACAGTACCTACGAGCAGTACTTC.

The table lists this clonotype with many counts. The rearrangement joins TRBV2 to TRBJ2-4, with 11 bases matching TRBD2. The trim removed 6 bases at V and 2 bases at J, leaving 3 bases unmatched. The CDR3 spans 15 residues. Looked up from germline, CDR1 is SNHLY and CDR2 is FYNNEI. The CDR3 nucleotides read TGTGCCAGCAGACTAGCGGGAGACACCAAAAACATTCAGTACTTC. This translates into CASRLAGDTKNIQYF.

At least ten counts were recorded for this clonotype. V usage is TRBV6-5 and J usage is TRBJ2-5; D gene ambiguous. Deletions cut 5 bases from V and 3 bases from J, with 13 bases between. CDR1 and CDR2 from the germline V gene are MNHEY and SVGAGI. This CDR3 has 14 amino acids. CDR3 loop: CASSPLGLKETQYF. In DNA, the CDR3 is TGTGCCAGCAGTCCTCTAGGGCTAAAAGAGACCCAGTACTTC.

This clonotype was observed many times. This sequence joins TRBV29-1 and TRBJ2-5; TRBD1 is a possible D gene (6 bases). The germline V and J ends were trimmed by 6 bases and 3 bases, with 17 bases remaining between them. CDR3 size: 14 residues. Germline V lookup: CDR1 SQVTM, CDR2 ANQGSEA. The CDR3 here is CSVRRYRVEETQYF. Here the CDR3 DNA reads TGCAGCGTCCGCCGGTACAGGGTCGAAGAGACCCAGTACTTC. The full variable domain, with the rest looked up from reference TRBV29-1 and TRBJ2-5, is SAVISQKPSRDICQRGTSLTIQCQVDSQVTMMFWYRQQPGQSLTLIATANQGSEATYESGFVIDKFPISRPNLTFSTLTVSNMSPEDSSIYLCSVRRYRVEETQYFGPGTRLLVL.

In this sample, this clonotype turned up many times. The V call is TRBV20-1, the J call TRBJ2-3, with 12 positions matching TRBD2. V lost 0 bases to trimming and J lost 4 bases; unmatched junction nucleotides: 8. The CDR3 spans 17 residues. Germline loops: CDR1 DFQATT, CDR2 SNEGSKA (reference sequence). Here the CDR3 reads CSARDPSTSGRPDTQYF. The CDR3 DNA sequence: TGCAGTGCTAGAGATCCCTCGACTAGCGGGAGACCAGATACGCAGTATTTT.

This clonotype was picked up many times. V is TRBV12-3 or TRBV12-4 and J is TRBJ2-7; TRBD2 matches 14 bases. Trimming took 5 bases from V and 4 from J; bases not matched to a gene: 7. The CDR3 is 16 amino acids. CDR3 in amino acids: CASSGGLAGVRYEQYF. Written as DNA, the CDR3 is TGTGCCAGCAGTGGGGGACTAGCGGGAGTGCGGTACGAGCAGTACTTC.

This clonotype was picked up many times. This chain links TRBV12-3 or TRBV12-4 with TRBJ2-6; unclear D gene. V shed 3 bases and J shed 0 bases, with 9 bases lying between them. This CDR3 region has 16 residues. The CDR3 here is CASSFRPASGANVLTF. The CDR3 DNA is TGTGCCAGCAGTTTTAGGCCAGCCTCTGGGGCCAACGTCCTGACTTTC.

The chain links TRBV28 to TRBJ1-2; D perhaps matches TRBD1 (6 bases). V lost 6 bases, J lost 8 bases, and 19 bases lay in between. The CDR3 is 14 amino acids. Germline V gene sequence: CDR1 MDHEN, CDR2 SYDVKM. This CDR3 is CASSLGGGAGGYTF. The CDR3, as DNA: TGTGCCAGCAGCTTAGGGGGGGGCGCGGGAGGCTACACCTTC.

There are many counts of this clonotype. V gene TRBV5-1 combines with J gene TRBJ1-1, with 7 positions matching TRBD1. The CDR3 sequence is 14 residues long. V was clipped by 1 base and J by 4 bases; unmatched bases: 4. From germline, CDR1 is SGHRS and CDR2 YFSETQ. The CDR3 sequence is CASSLPGGITEAFF. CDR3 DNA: TGCGCCAGCAGCTTGCCAGGGGGAATCACTGAAGCTTTCTTT.

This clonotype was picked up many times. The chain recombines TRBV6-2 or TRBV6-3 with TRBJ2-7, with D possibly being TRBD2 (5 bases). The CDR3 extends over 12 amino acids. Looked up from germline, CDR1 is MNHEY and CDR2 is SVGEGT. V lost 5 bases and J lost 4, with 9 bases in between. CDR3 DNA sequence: TGTGCCAGCAGTCACGGGGATTACGAGCAGTACTTC. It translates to CASSHGDYEQYF.

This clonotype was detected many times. The CDR3 nucleotides read TGTGCCAGCAGCCAGAGCTCCTACGAGCAGTACTTC. Encoded protein: CASSQSSYEQYF. The chain recombines TRBV28 with TRBJ2-7; D is undetermined. With 6 bases removed from V and 0 bases from J, the gap between germline ends came to 6 bases. CDR1 and CDR2 from the germline V gene are MDHEN and SYDVKM. This CDR3 region has 12 residues.

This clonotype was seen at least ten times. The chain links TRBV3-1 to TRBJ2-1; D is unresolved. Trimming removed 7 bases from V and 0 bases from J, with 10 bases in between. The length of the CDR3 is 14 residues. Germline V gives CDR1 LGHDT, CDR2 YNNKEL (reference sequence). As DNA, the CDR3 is TGTGCCAGCAAGCCTGAGAGCTCCTACAATGAGCAGTTCTTC. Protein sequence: CASKPESSYNEQFF.

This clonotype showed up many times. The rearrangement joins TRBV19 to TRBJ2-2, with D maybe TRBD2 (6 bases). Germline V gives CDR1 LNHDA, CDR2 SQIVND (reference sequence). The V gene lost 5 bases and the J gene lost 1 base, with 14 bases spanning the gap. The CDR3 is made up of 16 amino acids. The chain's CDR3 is CASSPNLAVNTGELFF. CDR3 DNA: TGTGCCAGTAGTCCGAACTTAGCGGTGAACACCGGGGAGCTGTTTTTT. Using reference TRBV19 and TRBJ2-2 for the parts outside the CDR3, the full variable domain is DGGITQSPKYLFRKEGQNVTLSCEQNLNHDAMYWYRQDPGQGLRLIYYSQIVNDFQKGDIAEGYSVSREKKESFPLTVTSAQKNPTAFYLCASSPNLAVNTGELFFGEGSRLTVL.

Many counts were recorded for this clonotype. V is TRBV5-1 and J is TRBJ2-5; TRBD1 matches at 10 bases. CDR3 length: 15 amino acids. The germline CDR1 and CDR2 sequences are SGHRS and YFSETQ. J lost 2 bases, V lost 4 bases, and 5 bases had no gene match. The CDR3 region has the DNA TGCGCCAGCAGCGGGGGACAGGGGCGTCAAGAGACCCAGTACTTC. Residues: CASSGGQGRQETQYF.

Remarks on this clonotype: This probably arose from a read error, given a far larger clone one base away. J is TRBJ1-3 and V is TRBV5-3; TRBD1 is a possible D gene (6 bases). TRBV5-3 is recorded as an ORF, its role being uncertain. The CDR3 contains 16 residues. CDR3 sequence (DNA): TGCACCAGCAGCCAAGATCGGACAGTCTCTGGAAACACCATATATTTT. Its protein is CTSSQDRTVSGNTIYF.